The entry that follows covers one TCR beta chain sequence. Its specificity is unknown. This entry is derived from a study of regulatory T cells in long-lasting Graves disease. Broader study findings: Favoring TRBV28, TRBJ1-2 and TRBJ2-5 was a feature seen in persistent disease.

The germline gives CDR1 MGHDK, CDR2 SYGVNS. The J segment lost 5 bases and the V segment lost 0 bases, leaving 7 bases of the junction unmatched. The CDR3 has 16 residues. Both iRepertoire HTBI primers and Arm-PCR of CDR3 regions were used to build the TCR beta libraries. TCRdb re-called the multiplex PCR reads with MiXCR, one entry per CDR3 protein. The sample shows about 560,000 distinct CDR3 sequences, about 16% of them seen only once. Time point described: newly diagnosed GD, antithyroid drugs for less than 3 months. With RNA extracted from PBMCs as input, the TCR library was made. A further study also used this sample, focusing on T cells in Graves' hyperthyroidism and ophthalmopathy. As that report states: Absent ophthalmopathy progression within 18 months defined stable Graves' hyperthyroidism. HTBI primers were used for first-round RT-PCR of the TCR CDR3. From stable hyperthyroidism, ophthalmopathy was set apart by a 13 V-J model.

This TCR came from a man younger than 30 with Graves disease. This rearrangement joins TRBV25-1 to TRBJ1-1; 9 bases align to TRBD1. This sample comprised peripheral blood mononuclear cells (PBMCs), obtained at new diagnosis, from a patient treated with antithyroid drugs. Here the CDR3 reads CASSEYGQGIRTEAFF. For the CDR3, the DNA is TGTGCCAGCAGTGAATATGGACAGGGGATTCGTACTGAAGCTTTCTTT. Using reference TRBV25-1 and TRBJ1-1 for the parts outside the CDR3, the full variable domain is EADIYQTPRYLVIGTGKKITLECSQTMGHDKMYWYQQDPGMELHLIHYSYGVNSTEKGDLSSESTVSRIRTEHFPLTLESARPSHTSQYLCASSEYGQGIRTEAFFGQGTRLTVV.